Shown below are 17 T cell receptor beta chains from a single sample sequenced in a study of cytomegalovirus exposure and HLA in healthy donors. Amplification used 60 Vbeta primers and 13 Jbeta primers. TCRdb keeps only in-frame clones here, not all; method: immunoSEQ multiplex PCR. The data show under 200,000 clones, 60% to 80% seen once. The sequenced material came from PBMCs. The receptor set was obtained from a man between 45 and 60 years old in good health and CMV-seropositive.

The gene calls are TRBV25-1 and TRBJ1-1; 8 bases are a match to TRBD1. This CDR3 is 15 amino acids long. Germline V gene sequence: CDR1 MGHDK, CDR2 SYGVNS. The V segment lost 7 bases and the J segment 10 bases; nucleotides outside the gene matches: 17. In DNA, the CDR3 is TGTGCCAGCATATCCCCAGGGACAGGCCGATTCTCAGCTTTCTTT. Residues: CASISPGTGRFSAFF.

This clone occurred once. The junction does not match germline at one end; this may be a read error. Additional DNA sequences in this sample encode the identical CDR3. CDR3 nucleotide sequence: TGCGCCAGCAGCTTGGGGACAGGGTCCGAGCAGTACTTC. Residues: CASSLGTGSEQYF. This rearrangement joins TRBV5-6 to TRBJ2-7, with 9 bases matching TRBD1. This CDR3 region has 13 residues. Germline CDR1 and CDR2: SGHDT and YYEEEE.

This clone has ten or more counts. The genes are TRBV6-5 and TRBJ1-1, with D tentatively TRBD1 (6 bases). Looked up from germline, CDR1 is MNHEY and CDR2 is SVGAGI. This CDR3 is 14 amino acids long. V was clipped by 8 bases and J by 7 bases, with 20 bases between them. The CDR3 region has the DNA TGTGCCAGCTCAAACCCTGGACAGTATGGTGAAGCTTTCTTT. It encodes CASSNPGQYGEAFF.

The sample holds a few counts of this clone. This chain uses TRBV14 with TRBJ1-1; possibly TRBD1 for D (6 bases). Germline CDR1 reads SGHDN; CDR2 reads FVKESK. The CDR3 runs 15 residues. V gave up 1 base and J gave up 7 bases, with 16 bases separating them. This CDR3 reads CASSQVGRGGVEAFF. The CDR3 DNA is TGTGCCAGCAGCCAAGTTGGTAGAGGGGGGGTTGAAGCTTTCTTT.

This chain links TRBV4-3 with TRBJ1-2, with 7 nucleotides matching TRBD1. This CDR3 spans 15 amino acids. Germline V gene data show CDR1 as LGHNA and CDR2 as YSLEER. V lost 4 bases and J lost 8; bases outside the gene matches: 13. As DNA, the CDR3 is TGCGCCAGCAGCCTAAGACAGGGACCGGAATCCGGCTACACCTTC. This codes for CASSLRQGPESGYTF.

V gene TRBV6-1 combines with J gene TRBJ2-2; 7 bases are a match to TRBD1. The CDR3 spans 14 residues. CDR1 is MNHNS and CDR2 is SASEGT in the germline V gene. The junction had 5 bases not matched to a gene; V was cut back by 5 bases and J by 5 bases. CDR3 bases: TGTGCCAGCAGTATCGACAGGGATACCGGGGAGCTGTTTTTT. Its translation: CASSIDRDTGELFF.

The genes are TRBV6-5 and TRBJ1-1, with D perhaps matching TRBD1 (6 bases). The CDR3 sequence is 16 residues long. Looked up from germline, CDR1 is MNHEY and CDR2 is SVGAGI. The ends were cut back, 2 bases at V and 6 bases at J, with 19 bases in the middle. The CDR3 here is CASSYTPVGQLSEAFF. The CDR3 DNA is TGTGCCAGCAGTTACACCCCCGTCGGACAGCTATCTGAAGCTTTCTTT.

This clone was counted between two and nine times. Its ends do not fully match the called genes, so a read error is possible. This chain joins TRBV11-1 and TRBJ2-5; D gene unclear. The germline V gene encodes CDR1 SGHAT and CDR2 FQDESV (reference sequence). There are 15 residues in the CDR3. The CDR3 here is CASSLSLTYQEAQYF. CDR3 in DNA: TGTGCCAGCAGCTTATCATTGACGTACCAAGAGGCCCAGTACTTC. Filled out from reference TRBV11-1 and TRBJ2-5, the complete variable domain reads EAEVAQSPRYKITEKSQAVAFWCDPISGHATLYWYRQILGQGPELLVQFQDESVVDDSQLPKDRFSAERLKGVDSTLKIQPAELGDSAMYLCASSLSLTYQEAQYFGPGTRLLVL.

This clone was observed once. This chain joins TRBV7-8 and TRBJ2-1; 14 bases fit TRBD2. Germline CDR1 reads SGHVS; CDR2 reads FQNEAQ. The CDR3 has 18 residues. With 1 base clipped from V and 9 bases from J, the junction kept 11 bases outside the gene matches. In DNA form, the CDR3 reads TGTGCCAGCAGCTTAGTACTGGGGCTGACTAGCGGGGGGGTTGAGCAGTTCTTC. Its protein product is CASSLVLGLTSGGVEQFF.

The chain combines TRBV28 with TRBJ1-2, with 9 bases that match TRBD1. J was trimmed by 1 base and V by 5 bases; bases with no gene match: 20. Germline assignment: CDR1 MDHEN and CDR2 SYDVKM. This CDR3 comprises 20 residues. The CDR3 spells CASSPPKPGYRDRDNYGYTF. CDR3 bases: TGTGCCAGCAGTCCTCCCAAACCCGGCTACCGGGACAGGGATAACTATGGCTACACCTTC.

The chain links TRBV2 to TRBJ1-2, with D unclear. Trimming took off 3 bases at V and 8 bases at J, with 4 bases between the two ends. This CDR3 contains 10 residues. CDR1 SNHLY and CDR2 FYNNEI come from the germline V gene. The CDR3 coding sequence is TGTGCCAGCAGTGACGGGGGCTACACCTTC. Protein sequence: CASSDGGYTF.

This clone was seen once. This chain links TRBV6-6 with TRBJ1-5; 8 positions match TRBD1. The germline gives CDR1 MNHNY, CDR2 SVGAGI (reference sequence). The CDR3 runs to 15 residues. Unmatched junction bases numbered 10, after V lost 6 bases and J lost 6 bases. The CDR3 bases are TGTGCCAGCAGGTCCCGGGACAGGTTCCTTCAGCCCCAGCATTTT. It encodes CASRSRDRFLQPQHF.

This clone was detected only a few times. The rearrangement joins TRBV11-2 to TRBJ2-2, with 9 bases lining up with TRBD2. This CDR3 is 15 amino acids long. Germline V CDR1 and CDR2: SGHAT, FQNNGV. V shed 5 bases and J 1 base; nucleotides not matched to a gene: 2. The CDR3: CASSKTSGNTGELFF. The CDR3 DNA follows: TGTGCCAGCAGCAAGACTAGCGGGAACACCGGGGAGCTGTTTTTT.

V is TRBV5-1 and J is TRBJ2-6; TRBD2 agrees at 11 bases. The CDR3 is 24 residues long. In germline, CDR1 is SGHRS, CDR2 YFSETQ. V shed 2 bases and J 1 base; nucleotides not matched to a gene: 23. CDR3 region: CASSLDTSRGPSSGGISGANVLTF. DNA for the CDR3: TGCGCCAGCAGCTTAGATACCTCCAGGGGGCCCTCTAGCGGGGGGATTTCTGGGGCCAACGTCCTGACTTTC.

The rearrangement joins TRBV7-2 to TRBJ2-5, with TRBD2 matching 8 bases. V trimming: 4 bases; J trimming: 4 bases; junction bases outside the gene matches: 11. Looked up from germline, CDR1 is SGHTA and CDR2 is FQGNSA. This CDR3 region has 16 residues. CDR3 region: CASSYRGRGVGETQYF. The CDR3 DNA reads TGTGCCAGCAGCTACCGGGGGCGGGGGGTCGGAGAGACCCAGTACTTC.

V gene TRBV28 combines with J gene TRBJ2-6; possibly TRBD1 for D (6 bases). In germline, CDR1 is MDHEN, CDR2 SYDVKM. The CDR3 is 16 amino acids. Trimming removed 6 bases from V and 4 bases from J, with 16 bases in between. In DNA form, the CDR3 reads TGTGCCAGCAGCCACTTGACAGGTTCCGGGGCCAACGTCCTGACTTTC. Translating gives CASSHLTGSGANVLTF.

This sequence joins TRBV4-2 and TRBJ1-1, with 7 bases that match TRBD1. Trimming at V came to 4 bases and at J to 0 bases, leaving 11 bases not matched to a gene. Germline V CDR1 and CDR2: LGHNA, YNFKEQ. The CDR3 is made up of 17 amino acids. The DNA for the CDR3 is TGTGCCAGCAGCCTAGGGGTTGCCAGGGGGATGAACACTGAAGCTTTCTTT. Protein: CASSLGVARGMNTEAFF.